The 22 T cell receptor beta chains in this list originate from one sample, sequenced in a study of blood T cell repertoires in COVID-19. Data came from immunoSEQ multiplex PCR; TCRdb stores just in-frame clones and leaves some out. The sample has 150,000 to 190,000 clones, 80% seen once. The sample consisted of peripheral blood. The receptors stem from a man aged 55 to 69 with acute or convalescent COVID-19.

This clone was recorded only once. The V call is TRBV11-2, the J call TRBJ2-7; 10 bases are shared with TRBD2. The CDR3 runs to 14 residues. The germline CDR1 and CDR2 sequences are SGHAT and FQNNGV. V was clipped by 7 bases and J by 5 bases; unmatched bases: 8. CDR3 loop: CASKPGTSVHEQYF. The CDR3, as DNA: TGTGCCAGCAAACCCGGGACTAGCGTCCACGAGCAGTACTTC.

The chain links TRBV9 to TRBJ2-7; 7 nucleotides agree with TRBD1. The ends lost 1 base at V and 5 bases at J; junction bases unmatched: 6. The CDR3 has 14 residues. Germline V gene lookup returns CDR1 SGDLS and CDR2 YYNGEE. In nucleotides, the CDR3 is TGTGCCAGCAGCGTACGATCGCAGGGGGACGAGCAGTACTTC. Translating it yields CASSVRSQGDEQYF.

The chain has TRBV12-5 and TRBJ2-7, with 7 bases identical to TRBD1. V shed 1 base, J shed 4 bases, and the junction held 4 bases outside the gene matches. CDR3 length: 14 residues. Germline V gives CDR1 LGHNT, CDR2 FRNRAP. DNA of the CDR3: TGTGCTAGTGGTTTGGAGACAGGGCCATACGAGCAGTACTTC. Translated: CASGLETGPYEQYF.

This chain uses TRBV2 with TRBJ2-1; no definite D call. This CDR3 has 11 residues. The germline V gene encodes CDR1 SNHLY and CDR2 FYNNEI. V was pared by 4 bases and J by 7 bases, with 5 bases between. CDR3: CASSGGNEQFF. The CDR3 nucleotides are TGTGCCAGCAGTGGCGGTAATGAGCAGTTCTTC.

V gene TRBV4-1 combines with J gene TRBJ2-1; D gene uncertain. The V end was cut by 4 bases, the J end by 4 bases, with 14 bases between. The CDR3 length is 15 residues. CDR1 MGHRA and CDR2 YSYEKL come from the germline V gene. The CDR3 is CASSLSSAAYNEQFF. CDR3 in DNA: TGCGCCAGCAGCCTATCGTCGGCGGCTTACAATGAGCAGTTCTTC.

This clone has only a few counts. The CDR3 is CATSRDVRGYDIQYF. As DNA, the CDR3 is TGTGCCACCAGCAGAGATGTCAGGGGGTATGACATTCAGTACTTC. The V gene is TRBV15, the J gene TRBJ2-4; TRBD1 matches 7 bases. This CDR3 is built from 15 residues. CDR1 is LNHNV and CDR2 is YYDKDF in the germline V gene (reference sequence). The ends lost 0 bases at V and 8 bases at J; junction bases unmatched: 7.

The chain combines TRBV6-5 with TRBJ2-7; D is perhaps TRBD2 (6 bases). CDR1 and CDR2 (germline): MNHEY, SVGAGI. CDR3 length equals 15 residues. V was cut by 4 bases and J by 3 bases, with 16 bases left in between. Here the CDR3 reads CASSSTGTSIYEQYF. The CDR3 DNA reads TGTGCCAGCAGTTCCACCGGGACTTCGATCTACGAGCAGTACTTC.

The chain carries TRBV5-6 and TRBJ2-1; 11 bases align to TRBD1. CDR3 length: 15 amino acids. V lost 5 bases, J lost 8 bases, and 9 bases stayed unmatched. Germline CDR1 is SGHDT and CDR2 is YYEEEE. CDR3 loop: CASSGDRGWLDEQFF. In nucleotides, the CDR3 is TGTGCCAGCAGTGGGGACAGGGGGTGGCTGGATGAGCAGTTCTTC.

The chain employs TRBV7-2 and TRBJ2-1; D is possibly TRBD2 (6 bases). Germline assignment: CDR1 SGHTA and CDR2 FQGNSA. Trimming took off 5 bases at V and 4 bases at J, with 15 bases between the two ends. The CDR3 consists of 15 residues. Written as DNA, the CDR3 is TGTGCCAGCAGCAATCTAGCGACCCCTTACAATGAGCAGTTCTTC. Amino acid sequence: CASSNLATPYNEQFF.

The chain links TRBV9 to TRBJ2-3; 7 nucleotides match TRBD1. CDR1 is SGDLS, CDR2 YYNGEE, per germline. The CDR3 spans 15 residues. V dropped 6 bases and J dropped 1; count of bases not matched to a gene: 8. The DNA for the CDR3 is TGTGCCAGCAACAGAGGGGGCTGGGGCACAGATACGCAGTATTTT. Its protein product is CASNRGGWGTDTQYF.

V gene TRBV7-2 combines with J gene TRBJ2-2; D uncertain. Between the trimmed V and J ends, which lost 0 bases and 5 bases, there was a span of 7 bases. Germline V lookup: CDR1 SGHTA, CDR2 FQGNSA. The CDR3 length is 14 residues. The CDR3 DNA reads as TGTGCCAGCAGCTTAGCGCCCGGGACCGGGGAGCTGTTTTTT. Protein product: CASSLAPGTGELFF.

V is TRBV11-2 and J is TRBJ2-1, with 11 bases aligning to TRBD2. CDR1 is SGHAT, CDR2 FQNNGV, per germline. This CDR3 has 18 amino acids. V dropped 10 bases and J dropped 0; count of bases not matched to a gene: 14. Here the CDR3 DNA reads TGTGCCACCAACCTAGCGGGGGGCCCGGAGAGCTCCTACAATGAGCAGTTCTTC. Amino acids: CATNLAGGPESSYNEQFF.

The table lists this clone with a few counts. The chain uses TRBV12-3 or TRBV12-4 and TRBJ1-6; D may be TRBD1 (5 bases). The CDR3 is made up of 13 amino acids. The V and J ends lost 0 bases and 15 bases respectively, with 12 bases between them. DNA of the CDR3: TGTGCCAGCAGTTTAGCGCTGGACATGGGCCTCCACTTT. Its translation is CASSLALDMGLHF.

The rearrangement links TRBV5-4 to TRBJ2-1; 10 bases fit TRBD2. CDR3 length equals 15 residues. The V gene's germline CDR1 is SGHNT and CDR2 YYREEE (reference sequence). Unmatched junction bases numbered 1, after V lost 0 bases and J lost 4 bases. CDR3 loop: CASSLEAGGYNEQFF. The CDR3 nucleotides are TGTGCCAGCAGCTTGGAAGCGGGGGGGTACAATGAGCAGTTCTTC.

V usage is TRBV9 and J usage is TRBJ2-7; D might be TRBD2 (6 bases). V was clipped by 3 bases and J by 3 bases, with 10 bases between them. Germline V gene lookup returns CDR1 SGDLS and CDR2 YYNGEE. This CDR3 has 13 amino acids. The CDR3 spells CASSGGTDYEQYF. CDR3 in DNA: TGTGCCAGCAGCGGGGGGACTGACTACGAGCAGTACTTC. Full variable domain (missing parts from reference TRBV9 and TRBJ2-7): DSGVTQTPKHLITATGQRVTLRCSPRSGDLSVYWYQQSLDQGLQFLIQYYNGEERAKGNILERFSAQQFPDLHSELNLSSLELGDSALYFCASSGGTDYEQYFGPGTRLTVT.

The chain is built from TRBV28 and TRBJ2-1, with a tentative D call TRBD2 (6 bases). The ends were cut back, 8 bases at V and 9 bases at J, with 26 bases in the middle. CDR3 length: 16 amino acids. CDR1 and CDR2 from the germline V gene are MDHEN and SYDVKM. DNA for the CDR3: TGTGCCAGCCTACCGGCCGGGACTGCTCTCCTAGGTGAGCAGTTCTTC. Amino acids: CASLPAGTALLGEQFF.

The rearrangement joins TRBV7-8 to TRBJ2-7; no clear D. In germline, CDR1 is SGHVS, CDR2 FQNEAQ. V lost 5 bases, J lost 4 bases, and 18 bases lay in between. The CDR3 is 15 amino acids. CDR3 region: CASSPIRQVKYEQYF. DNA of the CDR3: TGTGCCAGCAGCCCCATTCGGCAGGTAAAATACGAGCAGTACTTC. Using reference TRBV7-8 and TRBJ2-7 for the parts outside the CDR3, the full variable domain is GAGVSQSPRYKVAKRGQDVALRCDPISGHVSLFWYQQALGQGPEFLTYFQNEAQLDKSGLPSDRFFAERPEGSVSTLKIQRTQQEDSAVYLCASSPIRQVKYEQYFGPGTRLTVT.

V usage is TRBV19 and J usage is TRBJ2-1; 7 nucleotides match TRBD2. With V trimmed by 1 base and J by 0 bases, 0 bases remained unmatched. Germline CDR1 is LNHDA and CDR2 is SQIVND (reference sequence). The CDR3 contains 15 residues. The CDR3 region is CASSIGGGSYNEQFF. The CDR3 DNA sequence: TGTGCCAGTAGTATAGGGGGGGGCTCCTACAATGAGCAGTTCTTC. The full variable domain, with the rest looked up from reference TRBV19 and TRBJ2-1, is DGGITQSPKYLFRKEGQNVTLSCEQNLNHDAMYWYRQDPGQGLRLIYYSQIVNDFQKGDIAEGYSVSREKKESFPLTVTSAQKNPTAFYLCASSIGGGSYNEQFFGPGTRLTVL.

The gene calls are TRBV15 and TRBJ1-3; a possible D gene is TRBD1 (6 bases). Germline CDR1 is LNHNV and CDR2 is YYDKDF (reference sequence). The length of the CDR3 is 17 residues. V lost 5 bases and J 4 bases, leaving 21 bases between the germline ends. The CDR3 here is CATSPSPQGYGGNTIYF. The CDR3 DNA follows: TGTGCCACCAGCCCTTCACCACAGGGCTACGGGGGAAACACCATATATTTT.

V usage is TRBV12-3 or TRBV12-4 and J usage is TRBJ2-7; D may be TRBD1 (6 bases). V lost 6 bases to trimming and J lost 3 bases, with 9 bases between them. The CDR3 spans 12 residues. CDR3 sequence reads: CASSRTVYEQYF. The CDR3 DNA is TGTGCCAGCAGCCGGACAGTCTACGAGCAGTACTTC.

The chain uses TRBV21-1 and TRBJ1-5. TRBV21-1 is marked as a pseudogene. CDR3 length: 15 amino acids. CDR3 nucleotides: TGTGCCAGCAGCTACTGTGCCGAGAGCAATCAGCCCCAGCATTTT. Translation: CASSYCAESNQPQHF.

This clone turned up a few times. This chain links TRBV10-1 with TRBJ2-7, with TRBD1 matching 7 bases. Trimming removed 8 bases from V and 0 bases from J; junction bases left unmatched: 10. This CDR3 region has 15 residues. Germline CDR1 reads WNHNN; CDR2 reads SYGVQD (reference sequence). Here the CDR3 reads CASPPTGDSSYEQYF. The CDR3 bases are TGCGCCAGCCCCCCTACAGGGGACAGCTCCTACGAGCAGTACTTC.